The 22 T cell receptor beta chains presented below share a single source sample, sequenced in a study of multiple sclerosis patients with progressive multifocal leukoencephalopathy. Using immunoSEQ multiplex PCR, the repertoire was profiled, and TCRdb retains in-frame clones only, with some absent. Of roughly 30,000 clones in the sample, about 91% were seen once. Specified time point: time of PML onset. The material sequenced was PBMCs, taken from a patient treated with natalizumab. These receptors were obtained from a woman aged 35 to 49 with progressive multifocal leukoencephalopathy.

The chain links TRBV4-3 to TRBJ2-2; D gene ambiguous. From germline, CDR1 is LGHNA and CDR2 YSLEER. V lost 0 bases, J lost 6 bases, and 8 bases lay in between. The CDR3 spans 14 residues. The CDR3 DNA follows: TGCGCCAGCAGCCAAGAGGTGGTCTCCGGGGAGCTGTTTTTT. Protein: CASSQEVVSGELFF.

The gene calls are TRBV25-1 and TRBJ2-7; D is possibly TRBD1 (5 bases). The CDR3 sequence is 15 residues long. Trimming shortened V by 2 bases and J by 2 bases, and 13 bases separated the two germline ends. CDR1 MGHDK and CDR2 SYGVNS come from the germline V gene. The CDR3 DNA is TGTGCCAGCAGTGAAAGTGGCCTAGGGGCCTACGAGCAGTACTTC. Protein: CASSESGLGAYEQYF.

The rearrangement links TRBV25-1 to TRBJ2-1; TRBD2 aligns across 8 bases. The CDR3 runs 15 residues. The germline CDR1 and CDR2 sequences are MGHDK and SYGVNS. V was pared by 5 bases and J by 7 bases, with 10 bases of the junction left unmatched. CDR3 nucleotide sequence: TGTGCCAGCAGTCCGAACGGGAGGGCCTTAAATGAGCAGTTCTTC. It specifies CASSPNGRALNEQFF.

This chain uses TRBV29-1 with TRBJ2-3; 11 bases fit TRBD1. The germline V gene encodes CDR1 SQVTM and CDR2 ANQGSEA. CDR3 length: 14 amino acids. V gave up 1 base and J gave up 6 bases; unmatched junction bases: 3. As DNA, the CDR3 is TGCAGCGTTGAAGTGGGACAGGGGGGGGATACGCAGTATTTT. It yields the protein CSVEVGQGGDTQYF.

The chain recombines TRBV5-4 with TRBJ1-2; D not resolved. The V gene lost 4 bases and the J gene lost 2 bases, with 12 bases spanning the gap. The germline gives CDR1 SGHNT, CDR2 YYREEE (reference sequence). This CDR3 is 14 amino acids long. The CDR3 sequence: CASSGRTGNYGYTF. The CDR3 nucleotides are TGTGCCAGCAGCGGACGGACGGGGAACTATGGCTACACCTTC.

The chain combines TRBV7-2 with TRBJ2-5, with no clear D. The CDR3 length is 9 residues. In germline, CDR1 is SGHTA, CDR2 FQGNSA. Trimming stripped 8 bases from V and 5 bases from J, with 3 bases between. In DNA, the CDR3 is TGTGCCAGCGGCGAGACCCAGTACTTC. This gives the protein CASGETQYF.

The chain carries TRBV18 and TRBJ2-5, with D perhaps matching TRBD1 (7 bases). The J call may be in error: the DNA end matches TRBJ2-7 better. Per the germline V gene, CDR1 is KGHSH and CDR2 is LQKENI. The CDR3 sequence is 14 residues long. Here the CDR3 DNA reads TGTGCCAGCTCACCAGGCAGGGGGGTTGACGAGCAGTACTTC. Translating it yields CASSPGRGVDEQYF.

The chain recombines TRBV28 with TRBJ2-3; TRBD1 aligns across 9 bases. CDR1 and CDR2 from the germline V gene are MDHEN and SYDVKM. J lost 6 bases, V lost 5 bases, and 6 bases had no gene match. The CDR3 totals 14 residues. The CDR3 is CASSRDRVRDTQYF. In DNA form, the CDR3 reads TGTGCCAGCAGTCGGGACAGGGTACGTGATACGCAGTATTTT.

The chain couples TRBV6-5 to TRBJ2-7, with D perhaps given as TRBD1 or TRBD2 (7 bases each). The germline V gene has CDR1 MNHEY and CDR2 SVGAGI. The CDR3 runs to 15 residues. V dropped 6 bases and J dropped 1 base, with 16 bases sitting between them. This chain's CDR3 is CASRSPGGESYEQYF. CDR3 DNA sequence: TGTGCCAGCAGATCCCCAGGGGGGGAATCCTACGAGCAGTACTTC.

The chain combines TRBV4-1 with TRBJ2-3, with 9 bases matching TRBD2. V was pared by 3 bases and J by 4 bases, with 8 bases of the junction left unmatched. The CDR3 totals 16 residues. Looked up from germline, CDR1 is MGHRA and CDR2 is YSYEKL. The CDR3 loop reads CASSHRLAEGSDTQYF. The CDR3 DNA sequence: TGCGCCAGCAGCCACAGACTAGCGGAAGGTTCAGATACGCAGTATTTT.

The CDR3 DNA follows: TGTGCCAGCAGCCCCACTAGCGGGAGTAGGAACGAGCAGTACTTC. It specifies CASSPTSGSRNEQYF. The rearrangement links TRBV7-2 to TRBJ2-7; 11 nucleotides line up with TRBD2. V shed 5 bases and J 5 bases; nucleotides not matched to a gene: 8. From germline, CDR1 is SGHTA and CDR2 FQGNSA. This CDR3 contains 15 residues. Using reference TRBV7-2 and TRBJ2-7 for the parts outside the CDR3, the full variable domain is GAGVSQSPSNKVTEKGKDVELRCDPISGHTALYWYRQSLGQGLEFLIYFQGNSAPDKSGLPSDRFSAERTGGSVSTLTIQRTQQEDSAVYLCASSPTSGSRNEQYFGPGTRLTVT.

V and J are TRBV19 and TRBJ2-7, with 9 bases lining up with TRBD2. After removal of 3 bases from V and 6 bases from J, the junction contained 15 bases not matched to a gene. Germline lookup yields CDR1 LNHDA and CDR2 SQIVND (reference sequence). The length of the CDR3 is 17 residues. The CDR3 protein is CASSIEGRISGGREQYF. The CDR3 DNA reads TGTGCCAGTAGTATTGAGGGGCGCATTAGCGGGGGTCGCGAGCAGTACTTC.

The chain combines TRBV5-1 with TRBJ2-5, with a weak D call TRBD1 (7 bases). Deletions cut 0 bases from V and 5 bases from J, with 11 bases between. The CDR3 has 14 amino acids. Germline CDR1 reads SGHRS; CDR2 reads YFSETQ. The CDR3 coding sequence is TGCGCCAGCAGCTTGGTGTCAGGGGGGGAGACCCAGTACTTC. Amino acid sequence: CASSLVSGGETQYF.

This rearrangement joins TRBV27 to TRBJ1-5, with 10 bases fitting TRBD1. CDR1 MNHEY and CDR2 SMNVEV come from the germline V gene (reference sequence). The CDR3 runs to 15 residues. Germline trimming cut 5 bases from V and 4 bases from J; bases unmatched to any gene: 5. The CDR3 DNA reads as TGTGCCAGCAGTGCCGGGACAGGGGTTAATCAGCCCCAGCATTTT. Translating it yields CASSAGTGVNQPQHF.

The gene calls are TRBV11-2 and TRBJ2-7; 11 nucleotides match TRBD1. The CDR3 length is 17 residues. V lost 5 bases and J lost 2; bases outside the gene matches: 11. Germline V lookup: CDR1 SGHAT, CDR2 FQNNGV. CDR3 amino acids: CASSTISGDRGTYEQYF. In nucleotides, the CDR3 is TGTGCCAGCAGCACCATTTCTGGGGACAGGGGGACCTACGAGCAGTACTTC.

The chain recombines TRBV5-1 with TRBJ1-4; unclear D gene. The CDR3 covers 16 residues. Trimming removed 4 bases from V and 2 bases from J, with 15 bases in between. CDR1 and CDR2 (germline): SGHRS, YFSETQ. The CDR3 loop is CASSIGPTGTNEKLFF. The CDR3 bases are TGCGCCAGCAGCATAGGGCCTACGGGGACTAATGAAAAACTGTTTTTT.

The chain combines TRBV18 with TRBJ1-1; no definite D call. Germline-derived CDR1 and CDR2 are KGHSH and LQKENI. Trimming shortened V by 2 bases and J by 5 bases, and 6 bases separated the two germline ends. CDR3 size: 12 residues. The CDR3 loop reads CASSPMGTEAFF. CDR3 DNA: TGTGCCAGCTCACCAATGGGGACTGAAGCTTTCTTT.

The chain's CDR3 is CASTGRGLYNEQFF. For the CDR3, the DNA is TGTGCCAGTACAGGTAGGGGTCTATACAATGAGCAGTTCTTC. The chain combines TRBV19 with TRBJ2-1; D perhaps matches TRBD1 (5 bases). The CDR3 covers 14 residues. V dropped 7 bases and J dropped 4 bases, with 14 bases sitting between them. Germline CDR1 is LNHDA and CDR2 is SQIVND (reference sequence).

The chain employs TRBV7-9 and TRBJ2-3; D is possibly TRBD1 or TRBD2 (5 bases each). The CDR3 has 14 amino acids. V dropped 0 bases and J dropped 5 bases, with 9 bases sitting between them. CDR1 is SEHNR, CDR2 FQNEAQ, per germline (reference sequence). CDR3 region: CASSLARGLDTQYF. The CDR3 coding sequence is TGTGCCAGCAGCTTAGCGAGGGGCCTAGATACGCAGTATTTT.

This chain uses TRBV19 with TRBJ1-5; the D gene is possibly TRBD1 (6 bases). Germline-derived CDR1 and CDR2 are LNHDA and SQIVND (reference sequence). The CDR3 has 15 residues. Trimming took 4 bases from V and 1 from J, leaving 11 bases between them. Here the CDR3 reads CASSTWGASNQPQHF. The CDR3 DNA follows: TGTGCCAGTAGTACATGGGGGGCGAGCAATCAGCCCCAGCATTTT.

The chain is built from TRBV28 and TRBJ1-6, with D unclear. The CDR3 length is 13 residues. Per the germline V gene, CDR1 is MDHEN and CDR2 is SYDVKM. CDR3 amino acids: CACRGSYNSPLHF. In nucleotides, the CDR3 is TGTGCTTGTCGGGGTTCCTATAATTCACCCCTCCACTTT.

This clone came up once. The genes are TRBV7-9 and TRBJ2-1, with D unclear. The CDR3 is 13 residues long. Trimming removed 3 bases from V and 6 bases from J, with 9 bases in between. CDR1 and CDR2 (germline): SEHNR, FQNEAQ (reference sequence). The CDR3 nucleotides read TGTGCCAGCAGCTTTGGGCCAGTCAATGAGCAGTTCTTC. As protein: CASSFGPVNEQFF.